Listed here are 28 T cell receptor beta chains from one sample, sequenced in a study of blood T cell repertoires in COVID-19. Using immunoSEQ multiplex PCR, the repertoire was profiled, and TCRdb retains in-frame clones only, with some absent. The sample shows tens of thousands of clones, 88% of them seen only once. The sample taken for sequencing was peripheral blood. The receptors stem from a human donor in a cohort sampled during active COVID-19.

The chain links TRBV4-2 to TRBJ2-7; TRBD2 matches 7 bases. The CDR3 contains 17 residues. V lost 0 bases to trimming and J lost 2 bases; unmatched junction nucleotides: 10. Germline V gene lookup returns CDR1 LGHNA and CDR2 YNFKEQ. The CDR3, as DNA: TGTGCCAGCAGCCAAGATCTCCTAGCGGAGCCGGCCTACGAGCAGTACTTC. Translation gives CASSQDLLAEPAYEQYF.

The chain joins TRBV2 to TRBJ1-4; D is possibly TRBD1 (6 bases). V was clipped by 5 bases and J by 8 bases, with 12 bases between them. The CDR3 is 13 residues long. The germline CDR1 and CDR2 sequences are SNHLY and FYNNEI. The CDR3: CASSISGDEKLFF. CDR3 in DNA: TGTGCCAGCAGTATATCAGGGGACGAAAAACTGTTTTTT.

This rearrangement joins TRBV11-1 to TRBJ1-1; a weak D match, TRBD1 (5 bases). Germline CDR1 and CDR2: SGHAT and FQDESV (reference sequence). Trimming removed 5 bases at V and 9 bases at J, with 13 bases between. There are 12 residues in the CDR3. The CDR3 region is CASSHDRNKAFF. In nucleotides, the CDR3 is TGTGCCAGCAGCCACGACAGAAACAAAGCTTTCTTT.

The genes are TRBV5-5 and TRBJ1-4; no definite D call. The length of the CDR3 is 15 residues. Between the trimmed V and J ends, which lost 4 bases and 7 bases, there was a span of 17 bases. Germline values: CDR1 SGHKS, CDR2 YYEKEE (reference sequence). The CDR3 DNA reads TGTGCCAGCAGCGGGGATGTCGGAGGAGGTGAAAAACTGTTTTTT. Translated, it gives CASSGDVGGGEKLFF.

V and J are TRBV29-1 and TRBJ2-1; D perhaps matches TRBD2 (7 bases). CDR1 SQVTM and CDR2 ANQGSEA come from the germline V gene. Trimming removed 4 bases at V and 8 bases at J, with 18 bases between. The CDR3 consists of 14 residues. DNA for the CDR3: TGCAGCGTTGCCAGAGGGGGGGAGGTCTATGAGCAGTTCTTC. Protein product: CSVARGGEVYEQFF.

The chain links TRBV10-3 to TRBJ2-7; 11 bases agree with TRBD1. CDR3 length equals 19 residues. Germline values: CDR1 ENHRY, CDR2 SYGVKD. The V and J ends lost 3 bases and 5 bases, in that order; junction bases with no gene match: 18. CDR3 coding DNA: TGTGCCATCAGTGACCCCCAAGGGGAAGCGGGACAGGGGGTTAACGAGCAGTACTTC. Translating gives CAISDPQGEAGQGVNEQYF.

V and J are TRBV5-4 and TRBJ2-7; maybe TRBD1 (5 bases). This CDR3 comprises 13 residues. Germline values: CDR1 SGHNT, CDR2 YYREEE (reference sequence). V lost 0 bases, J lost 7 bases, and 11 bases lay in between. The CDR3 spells CASSLEGAGEQYF. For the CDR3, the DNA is TGTGCCAGCAGCTTGGAAGGGGCAGGAGAGCAGTACTTC.

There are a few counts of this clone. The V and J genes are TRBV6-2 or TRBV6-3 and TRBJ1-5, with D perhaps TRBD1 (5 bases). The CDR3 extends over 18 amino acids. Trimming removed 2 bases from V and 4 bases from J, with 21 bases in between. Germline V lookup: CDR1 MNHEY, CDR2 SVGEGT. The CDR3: CASSYRRPLRQGNQPQHF. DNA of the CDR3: TGTGCCAGCAGTTACAGAAGACCATTGCGGCAGGGTAATCAGCCCCAGCATTTT.

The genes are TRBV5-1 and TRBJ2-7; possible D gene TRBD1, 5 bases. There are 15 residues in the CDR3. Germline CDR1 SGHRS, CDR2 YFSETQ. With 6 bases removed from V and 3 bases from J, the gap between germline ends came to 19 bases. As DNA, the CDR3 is TGCGCCAGCACCACCCCCGGCCGCAGGGTCTACGAGCAGTACTTC. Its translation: CASTTPGRRVYEQYF.

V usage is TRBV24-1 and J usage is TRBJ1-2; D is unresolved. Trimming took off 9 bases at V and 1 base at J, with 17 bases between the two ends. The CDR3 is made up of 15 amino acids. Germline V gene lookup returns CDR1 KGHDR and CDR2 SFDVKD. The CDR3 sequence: CATRGSSGSNYGYTF. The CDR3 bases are TGTGCCACCCGAGGGTCGTCCGGAAGTAACTATGGCTACACCTTC.

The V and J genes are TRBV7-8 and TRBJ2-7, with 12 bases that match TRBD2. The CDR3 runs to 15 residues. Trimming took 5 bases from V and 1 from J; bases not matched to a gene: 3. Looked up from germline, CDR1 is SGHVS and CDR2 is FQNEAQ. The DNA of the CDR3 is TGTGCCAGCAGCACGACTAGCGGGAGTTCCTACGAGCAGTACTTC. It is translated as CASSTTSGSSYEQYF. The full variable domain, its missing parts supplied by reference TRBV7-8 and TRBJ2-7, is GAGVSQSPRYKVAKRGQDVALRCDPISGHVSLFWYQQALGQGPEFLTYFQNEAQLDKSGLPSDRFFAERPEGSVSTLKIQRTQQEDSAVYLCASSTTSGSSYEQYFGPGTRLTVT.

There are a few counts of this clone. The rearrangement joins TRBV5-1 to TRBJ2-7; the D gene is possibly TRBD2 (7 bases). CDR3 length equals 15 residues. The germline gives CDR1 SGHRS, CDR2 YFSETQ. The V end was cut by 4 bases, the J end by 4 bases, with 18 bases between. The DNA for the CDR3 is TGCGCCAGCAGCCTGCGGGCACAGGGAGGGTACGAGCAGTACTTC. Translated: CASSLRAQGGYEQYF.

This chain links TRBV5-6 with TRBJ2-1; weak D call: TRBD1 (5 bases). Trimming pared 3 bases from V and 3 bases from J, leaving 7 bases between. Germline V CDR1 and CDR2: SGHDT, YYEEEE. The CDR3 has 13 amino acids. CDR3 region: CASSSDNYNEQFF. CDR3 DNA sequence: TGTGCCAGCAGCTCGGACAACTACAATGAGCAGTTCTTC.

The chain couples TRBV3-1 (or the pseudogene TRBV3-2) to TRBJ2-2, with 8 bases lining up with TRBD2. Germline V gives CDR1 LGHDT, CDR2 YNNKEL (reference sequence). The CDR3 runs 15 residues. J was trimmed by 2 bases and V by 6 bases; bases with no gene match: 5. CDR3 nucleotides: TGTGCCAGCAGTCGAACTAGCGGCAACACCGGGGAGCTGTTTTTT. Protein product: CASSRTSGNTGELFF.

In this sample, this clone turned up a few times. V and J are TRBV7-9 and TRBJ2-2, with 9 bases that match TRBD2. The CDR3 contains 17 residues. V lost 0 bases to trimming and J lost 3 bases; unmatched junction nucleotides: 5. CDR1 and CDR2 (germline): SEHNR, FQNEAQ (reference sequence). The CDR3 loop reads CASSLAPGLAYTGELFF. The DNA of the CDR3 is TGTGCCAGCAGCTTAGCCCCGGGACTAGCCTACACCGGGGAGCTGTTTTTT.

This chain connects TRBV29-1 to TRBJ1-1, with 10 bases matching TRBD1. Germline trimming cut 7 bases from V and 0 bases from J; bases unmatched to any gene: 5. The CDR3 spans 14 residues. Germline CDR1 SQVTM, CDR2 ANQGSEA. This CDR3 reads CSARQGAMNTEAFF. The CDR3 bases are TGCAGCGCTAGACAGGGGGCTATGAACACTGAAGCTTTCTTT.

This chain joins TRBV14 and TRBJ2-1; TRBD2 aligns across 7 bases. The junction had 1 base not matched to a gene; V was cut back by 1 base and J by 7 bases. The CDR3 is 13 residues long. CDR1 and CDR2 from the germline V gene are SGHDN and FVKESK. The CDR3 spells CASSQGLANEQFF. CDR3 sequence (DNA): TGTGCCAGCAGCCAAGGACTAGCTAATGAGCAGTTCTTC.

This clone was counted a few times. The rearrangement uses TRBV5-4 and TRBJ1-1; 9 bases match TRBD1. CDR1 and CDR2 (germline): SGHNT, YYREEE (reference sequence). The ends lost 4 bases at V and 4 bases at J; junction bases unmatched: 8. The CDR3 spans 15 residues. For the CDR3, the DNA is TGTGCCAGCAGCACGCCCACAGGGGGCGGCACTGAAGCTTTCTTT. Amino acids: CASSTPTGGGTEAFF.

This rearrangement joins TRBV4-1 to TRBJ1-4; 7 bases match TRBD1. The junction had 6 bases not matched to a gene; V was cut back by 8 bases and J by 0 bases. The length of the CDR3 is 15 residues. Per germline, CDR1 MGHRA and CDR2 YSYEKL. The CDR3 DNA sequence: TGCGCCAGCCGGTGGGACAGCACAACTAATGAAAAACTGTTTTTT. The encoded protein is CASRWDSTTNEKLFF.

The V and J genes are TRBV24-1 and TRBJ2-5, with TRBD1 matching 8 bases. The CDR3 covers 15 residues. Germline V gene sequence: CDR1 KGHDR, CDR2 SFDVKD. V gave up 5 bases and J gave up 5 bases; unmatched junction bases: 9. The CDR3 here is CATSVRTGSLETQYF. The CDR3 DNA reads TGTGCCACCAGTGTCAGGACAGGGAGTTTGGAGACCCAGTACTTC.

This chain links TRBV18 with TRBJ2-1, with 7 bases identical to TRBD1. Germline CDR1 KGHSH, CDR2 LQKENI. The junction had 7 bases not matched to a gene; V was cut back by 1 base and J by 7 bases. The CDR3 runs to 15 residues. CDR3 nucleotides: TGTGCCAGCTCACCACTCCAGGGGGTGATGAATGAGCAGTTCTTC. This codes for CASSPLQGVMNEQFF.

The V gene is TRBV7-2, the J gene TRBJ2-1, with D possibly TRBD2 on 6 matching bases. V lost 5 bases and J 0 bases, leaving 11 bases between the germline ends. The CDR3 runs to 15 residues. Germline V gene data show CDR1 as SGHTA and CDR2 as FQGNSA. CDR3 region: CASSPGLTSYNEQFF. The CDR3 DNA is TGTGCCAGCAGCCCGGGACTGACCTCCTACAATGAGCAGTTCTTC. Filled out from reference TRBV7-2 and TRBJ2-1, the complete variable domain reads GAGVSQSPSNKVTEKGKDVELRCDPISGHTALYWYRQSLGQGLEFLIYFQGNSAPDKSGLPSDRFSAERTGGSVSTLTIQRTQQEDSAVYLCASSPGLTSYNEQFFGPGTRLTVL.

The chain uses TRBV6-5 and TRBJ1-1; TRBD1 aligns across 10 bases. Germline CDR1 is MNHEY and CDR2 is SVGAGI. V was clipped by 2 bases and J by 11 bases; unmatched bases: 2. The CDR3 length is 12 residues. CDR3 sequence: CASSYGTGAAFF. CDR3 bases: TGTGCCAGCAGTTACGGGACAGGGGCTGCTTTCTTT.

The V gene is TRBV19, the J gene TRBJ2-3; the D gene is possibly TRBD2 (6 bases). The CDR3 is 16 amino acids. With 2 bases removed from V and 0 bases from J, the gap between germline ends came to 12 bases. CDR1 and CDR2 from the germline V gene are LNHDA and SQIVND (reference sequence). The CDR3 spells CASSITPSASTDTQYF. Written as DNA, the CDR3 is TGTGCCAGTAGTATAACTCCTAGCGCTAGCACAGATACGCAGTATTTT.

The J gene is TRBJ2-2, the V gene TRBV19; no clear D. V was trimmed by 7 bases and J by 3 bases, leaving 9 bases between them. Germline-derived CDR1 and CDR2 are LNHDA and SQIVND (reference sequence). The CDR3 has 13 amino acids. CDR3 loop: CASMRTDTGELFF. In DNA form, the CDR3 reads TGTGCCAGTATGCGCACCGACACCGGGGAGCTGTTTTTT.

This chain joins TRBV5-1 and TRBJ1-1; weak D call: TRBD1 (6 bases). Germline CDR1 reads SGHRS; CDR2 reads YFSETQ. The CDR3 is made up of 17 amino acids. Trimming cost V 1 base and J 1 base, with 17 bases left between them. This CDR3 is CASSLNSRGQENTEAFF. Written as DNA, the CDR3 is TGCGCCAGCAGCTTGAATTCCAGGGGTCAGGAGAACACTGAAGCTTTCTTT.

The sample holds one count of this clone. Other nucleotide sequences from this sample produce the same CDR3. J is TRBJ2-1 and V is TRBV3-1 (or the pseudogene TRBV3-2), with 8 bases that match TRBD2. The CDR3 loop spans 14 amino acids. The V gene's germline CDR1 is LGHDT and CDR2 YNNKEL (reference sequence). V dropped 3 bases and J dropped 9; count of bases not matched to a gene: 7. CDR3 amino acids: CASSHGTSGSEQFF. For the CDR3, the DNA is TGTGCCAGCAGCCATGGGACTAGTGGGAGTGAGCAGTTCTTC.

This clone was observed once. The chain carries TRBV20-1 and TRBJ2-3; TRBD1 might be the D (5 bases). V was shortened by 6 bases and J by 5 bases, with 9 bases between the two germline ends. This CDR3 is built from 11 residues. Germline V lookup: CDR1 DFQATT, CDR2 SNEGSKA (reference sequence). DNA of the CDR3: TGCAGTGCAATTACAGGAGATACGCAGTATTTT. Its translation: CSAITGDTQYF.